This is a list of T cell receptor beta chains from one sample in a study of T-cell reconstitution after alpha-beta-depleted transplantation in children. MiXCR, applied by TCRdb to the PCR reads, yields one record per CDR3 protein. The sample holds under 450,000 distinct CDR3 sequences, 13% seen once. The starting material was PBMCs, obtained from the stem cell graft. The receptors were gathered from a human donor who donated a stem cell graft to a child with Fanconi anemia. CDR3s leave out the opening cysteine and the closing phenylalanine or tryptophan.

len	j_gene	v_gene	CDR3aa
12	TRBJ1-6	TRBV5-1	ASSLQGFDSPLH
12	TRBJ1-1	TRBV11-1	ASSLRGGLAEAF
12	TRBJ2-1	TRBV15	ATSSWGEYNEQF
14	TRBJ1-2	TRBV25-1	ASSDQRVLGIYGYT
12	TRBJ1-6	TRBV7-9	ASSPDRVDSPLH
15	TRBJ1-1	TRBV12-3/TRBV12-4	ASSKSRDRVQNTEAF
12	TRBJ1-1	TRBV11-2	ASSANRGYTEAF
13	TRBJ2-5	TRBV20-1	SARDDVQGQETQY
14	TRBJ2-4	TRBV6-5	ASSLEGDREGGIQY
10	TRBJ1-2	TRBV6-2/TRBV6-3	ASSIGQHGYT
12	TRBJ2-5	TRBV5-1	ASSRGRGQETQY
16	TRBJ2-1	TRBV27	ASSPPIAQVGPYNEQF
12	TRBJ1-2	TRBV10-3	AISELRANYGYT
11	TRBJ1-1	TRBV7-2	ASSYRQGNEAF
13	TRBJ2-2	TRBV5-1	ASSFRASTTGELF
13	TRBJ2-3	TRBV9	ASSAQRGSTDTQY
11	TRBJ2-1	TRBV5-6	ASSLGKPTSQF
13	TRBJ2-3	TRBV5-1	ASSLDPGGTDTQY
15	TRBJ2-3	TRBV20-1	SASTSGARLGTDTQY
14	TRBJ2-2	TRBV12-3/TRBV12-4	ASSFGGGYSTGELF
11	TRBJ1-1	TRBV7-9	ASSSIRNTEAF
10	TRBJ1-2	TRBV5-1	ASRLGVYGYT
12	TRBJ1-1	TRBV29-1	SVRTGGAGTEAF
18	TRBJ1-4	TRBV4-3	ASSPNTWGGLDSPSGKLF
9	TRBJ2-5	TRBV29-1	SVDRGPTKY
13	TRBJ2-3	TRBV11-2	ASKPGTSSTDTQY
13	TRBJ2-3	TRBV18	ASSQAGGPTDTQY
13	TRBJ2-2	TRBV5-1	ASSWGQTNTGELF
13	TRBJ2-3	TRBV7-9	ASSQVRGLTDTQY
12	TRBJ2-5	TRBV5-1	ASSLVADEETQY
12	TRBJ1-3	TRBV27	ASRPTVSGNTIY
13	TRBJ1-2	TRBV20-1	SAGTGTVANYGYT
13	TRBJ2-1	TRBV20-1	SARYGTGGYNEQF
14	TRBJ2-3	TRBV14	ASSQDGGFSTDTQY
10	TRBJ1-1	TRBV20-1	SATGRNTEAF
16	TRBJ2-2	TRBV11-2	ASSPRFSGGANTGELF
10	TRBJ1-2	TRBV6-5	ASTGPYYGYT
13	TRBJ1-6	TRBV9	ASSAGTGSFSPLH
11	TRBJ2-7	TRBV25-1	ASSEENAYEQY
14	TRBJ2-2	TRBV15	ATSRSRQGTMEELF
13	TRBJ2-1	TRBV29-1	SVGESGRVYNEQF
14	TRBJ2-3	TRBV4-2	ASSPRLWASTDTQY
12	TRBJ1-1	TRBV4-3	ASSRNSRATEAF
12	TRBJ1-3	TRBV12-3/TRBV12-4	ASSFARTRNTIY
11	TRBJ1-2	TRBV12-3/TRBV12-4	ASNEGADYGYT
11	TRBJ2-7	TRBV6-5	ASSYSWGTEQY
11	TRBJ2-5	TRBV5-1	ASSPDREETQY
12	TRBJ1-1	TRBV20-1	SARDRVANPEAF
12	TRBJ2-7	TRBV5-1	ASGQGQGGDEQY
13	TRBJ2-3	TRBV5-1	ASSLAFFSTDTQY
16	TRBJ1-4	TRBV7-8	ASSFSGTGAFLNEKLF
12	TRBJ1-2	TRBV5-1	ASSLDLEQNGYT
14	TRBJ2-2	TRBV11-2	ASSLPGASNTGELF